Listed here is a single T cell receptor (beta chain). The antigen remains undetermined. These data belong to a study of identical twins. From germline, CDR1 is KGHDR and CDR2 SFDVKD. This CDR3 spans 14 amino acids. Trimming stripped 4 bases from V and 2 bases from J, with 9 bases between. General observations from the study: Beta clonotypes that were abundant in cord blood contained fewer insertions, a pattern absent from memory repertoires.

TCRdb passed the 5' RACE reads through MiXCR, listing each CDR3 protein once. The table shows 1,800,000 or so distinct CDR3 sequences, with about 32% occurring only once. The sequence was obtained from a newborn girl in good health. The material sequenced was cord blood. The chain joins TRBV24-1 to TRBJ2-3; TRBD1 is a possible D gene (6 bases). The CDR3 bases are TGTGCCACCAGTGAAAGGGGGACCACAGATACGCAGTATTTT. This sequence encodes CATSERGTTDTQYF.